These 16 T cell receptor beta chains share one sample of origin, sequenced in a study of technical replicates of blood from several donors. Clones were sequenced by immunoSEQ multiplex PCR, and TCRdb holds only the in-frame ones, with some missing. The sample records 60,000 to 80,000 clones, around nine tenths being singletons. Material: PBMCs. The receptors shown here come from a human donor in good health. Some clones in this sample may be carry-over from other donors' samples.

This clone was detected a few times. This sequence joins TRBV7-8 and TRBJ2-2; 12 nucleotides align to TRBD2. Germline V gives CDR1 SGHVS, CDR2 FQNEAQ. V lost 5 bases, J lost 4 bases, and 11 bases stayed unmatched. This CDR3 is built from 18 residues. This CDR3 reads CASSLWVASGGGTGELFF. CDR3 in DNA: TGTGCCAGCAGCCTTTGGGTCGCTAGCGGGGGGGGCACCGGGGAGCTGTTTTTT.

This chain links TRBV27 with TRBJ2-6; D ambiguous. V dropped 6 bases and J dropped 3 bases, with 9 bases sitting between them. CDR3 length: 14 residues. From germline, CDR1 is MNHEY and CDR2 SMNVEV (reference sequence). CDR3 bases: TGTGCCAGCAGGAGGATAGTTGGGGCCAACGTCCTGACTTTC. It translates to CASRRIVGANVLTF.

The gene calls are TRBV7-8 and TRBJ1-5; D gene ambiguous. The CDR3 has 13 amino acids. From germline, CDR1 is SGHVS and CDR2 FQNEAQ. V was pared by 5 bases and J by 2 bases, with 7 bases between. The CDR3 here is CASSASGNQPQHF. The CDR3 nucleotides are TGTGCCAGCAGCGCCAGTGGCAATCAGCCCCAGCATTTT. The entire variable domain, with the rest obtained from reference TRBV7-8 and TRBJ1-5, is as follows: GAGVSQSPRYKVAKRGQDVALRCDPISGHVSLFWYQQALGQGPEFLTYFQNEAQLDKSGLPSDRFFAERPEGSVSTLKIQRTQQEDSAVYLCASSASGNQPQHFGDGTRLSIL.

A single count supports this clone. V usage is TRBV27 and J usage is TRBJ1-1; 11 positions match TRBD1. Germline V gives CDR1 MNHEY, CDR2 SMNVEV (reference sequence). The J segment lost 3 bases and the V segment lost 6 bases, leaving 6 bases of the junction unmatched. The CDR3 totals 15 residues. The CDR3 is CASSGQGAGDTEAFF. The CDR3 nucleotides read TGTGCCAGCAGCGGACAGGGGGCGGGGGACACTGAAGCTTTCTTT.

The chain links TRBV14 to TRBJ2-7, with D tentatively TRBD1 (6 bases). The CDR3 contains 13 residues. With 4 bases removed from V and 6 bases from J, the gap between germline ends came to 13 bases. Germline assignment: CDR1 SGHDN and CDR2 FVKESK. The CDR3: CASSPWGRVEQYF. CDR3 nucleotides: TGTGCCAGCAGCCCGTGGGGGCGCGTCGAGCAGTACTTC.

This clone was detected a few times. CDR3 nucleotide sequence: TGTGCCATCAGTCTCCAGGGGGACACTGAAGCTTTCTTT. The encoded protein is CAISLQGDTEAFF. The chain carries TRBV10-3 and TRBJ1-1; 7 nucleotides match TRBD1. Looked up from germline, CDR1 is ENHRY and CDR2 is SYGVKD. The CDR3 length is 13 residues. Unmatched junction bases numbered 3, after V lost 5 bases and J lost 3 bases.

This clone was detected once. The CDR3 sequence: CASSSGWGNTIYF. Written as DNA, the CDR3 is TGCGCCAGCAGCTCCGGGTGGGGAAACACCATATATTTT. The chain has TRBV4-3 and TRBJ1-3; D is unresolved. The CDR3 runs to 13 residues. V shed 5 bases and J shed 4 bases, with 9 bases lying between them. Germline V lookup: CDR1 LGHNA, CDR2 YSLEER.

This sequence joins TRBV7-2 and TRBJ1-2; no firm D call. V lost 5 bases and J lost 4, with 14 bases in between. The CDR3 covers 14 residues. Per germline, CDR1 SGHTA and CDR2 FQGNSA. The DNA of the CDR3 is TGTGCCAGCAGCCTCGGGGAGGGAATCTATGGCTACACCTTC. It codes for CASSLGEGIYGYTF.

V is TRBV4-2 and J is TRBJ2-5, with unresolved D. This CDR3 comprises 15 residues. Germline V CDR1 and CDR2: LGHNA, YNFKEQ. Deletions cut 1 base from V and 5 bases from J, with 14 bases between. The CDR3 bases are TGTGCCAGCAGCCAAGTTTCGGGTCTTGGGGAGACCCAGTACTTC. This codes for CASSQVSGLGETQYF.

This chain joins TRBV4-3 and TRBJ2-3, with D tentatively TRBD1 (6 bases). Trimming took off 2 bases at V and 1 base at J, with 7 bases between the two ends. Per germline, CDR1 LGHNA and CDR2 YSLEER. The CDR3 length is 14 residues. The CDR3 DNA reads TGCGCCAGCAGCCAACGGACAGGCACAGATACGCAGTATTTT. This gives the protein CASSQRTGTDTQYF.

This clone was seen just once. The rearrangement links TRBV11-3 to TRBJ1-2; 8 bases fit TRBD1. This CDR3 comprises 16 residues. Germline CDR1 reads SGHNT; CDR2 reads YENEEA. Trimming removed 2 bases from V and 3 bases from J; junction bases left unmatched: 8. CDR3 sequence: CASSLLGTGTDYGYTF. The CDR3 DNA reads as TGTGCCAGCAGCTTATTGGGGACAGGAACCGACTATGGCTACACCTTC.

V usage is TRBV7-2 and J usage is TRBJ2-3; 8 bases are shared with TRBD2. The ends lost 3 bases at V and 8 bases at J; junction bases unmatched: 4. CDR3 size: 13 residues. Germline V gene sequence: CDR1 SGHTA, CDR2 FQGNSA. The CDR3 coding sequence is TGTGCCAGCAGCTTCCCCGGGAGGGGTACGCAGTATTTT. As protein: CASSFPGRGTQYF.

This chain connects TRBV6-1 to TRBJ1-5; possible D gene TRBD1, 5 bases. The CDR3 spans 14 residues. Germline V gene sequence: CDR1 MNHNS, CDR2 SASEGT. V lost 5 bases, J lost 3 bases, and 11 bases lay in between. The CDR3, as DNA: TGTGCCAGCAGTTGGGGGGATTACAATCAGCCCCAGCATTTT. This gives the protein CASSWGDYNQPQHF.

The genes are TRBV6-6 and TRBJ2-5, with a tentative D call TRBD2 (6 bases). The V and J ends lost 6 bases and 3 bases respectively, with 17 bases between them. Germline V lookup: CDR1 MNHNY, CDR2 SVGAGI (reference sequence). There are 15 residues in the CDR3. The CDR3 DNA reads as TGTGCCAGCAGCCTCGGGACTTTACAAAAAGAGACCCAGTACTTC. This sequence encodes CASSLGTLQKETQYF.

V gene TRBV15 combines with J gene TRBJ1-4; the D is unclear. V shed 0 bases and J shed 0 bases, with 8 bases lying between them. This CDR3 has 16 residues. The germline CDR1 and CDR2 sequences are LNHNV and YYDKDF (reference sequence). CDR3 protein: CATSRDRTATNEKLFF. The CDR3 region has the DNA TGTGCCACCAGCAGAGATAGAACAGCAACTAATGAAAAACTGTTTTTT.

The V and J genes are TRBV7-9 and TRBJ1-2; D unresolved. Germline V gene data show CDR1 as SEHNR and CDR2 as FQNEAQ (reference sequence). This CDR3 region has 16 residues. With 6 bases removed from V and 8 bases from J, the gap between germline ends came to 25 bases. The chain's CDR3 is CASSSPLDIQWRGYTF. CDR3 nucleotides: TGTGCCAGCAGTTCCCCCCTCGACATCCAATGGAGGGGCTACACCTTC.